Listed below are T cell receptor beta chains from one sample, sequenced in a study of blood T cell repertoires in COVID-19. Libraries were prepared by immunoSEQ multiplex PCR; TCRdb keeps only in-frame clonotypes and omits some of them. The sample yields some 490,000 clones, about 88% seen once. The sample was PBMCs or T cells enriched from blood (not recorded which). The receptors shown here come from a woman aged 60-70 years who had recovered from COVID-19. Each CDR3 is given with its conserved first and last residue. The D gene is left open where the match is weak. Clone size is shown for a subset of rows, as once, few, many or a class of expanded clone.

j_gene: TRBJ2-7
v_gene: TRBV3-1/TRBV3-2
abundance: many
d_gene: -
CDR3aa: CASSLPGAKSSYEQYF
CDR3nt: TGTGCCAGCAGCCTCCCGGGAGCGAAAAGCTCCTACGAGCAGTACTTC

j_gene: TRBJ2-1
v_gene: TRBV30
abundance: -
d_gene: TRBD2
CDR3aa: CAWTRAGGSRYNEQFF
CDR3nt: TGTGCCTGGACACGAGCGGGGGGTTCCCGCTACAATGAGCAGTTCTTC

j_gene: TRBJ2-7
v_gene: TRBV10-3
abundance: -
d_gene: -
CDR3aa: CAIRKQGTSYEQYF
CDR3nt: TGTGCCATCAGAAAACAGGGAACTTCCTACGAGCAGTACTTC

j_gene: TRBJ1-2
v_gene: TRBV5-6
abundance: -
d_gene: -
CDR3aa: CASSFYLSNYGYTF
CDR3nt: TGTGCCAGCAGCTTCTACTTGTCTAACTATGGCTACACCTTC

j_gene: TRBJ2-2
v_gene: TRBV6-5
abundance: -
d_gene: -
CDR3aa: CASSSRAGQGELFF
CDR3nt: TGTGCCAGCAGTTCAAGGGCGGGGCAAGGGGAGCTGTTTTTT

j_gene: TRBJ2-3
v_gene: TRBV5-6
abundance: -
d_gene: -
CDR3aa: CASSLGTDPSTDTQYF
CDR3nt: TGTGCCAGCAGCTTGGGGACAGACCCTAGCACAGATACGCAGTATTTT

j_gene: TRBJ2-1
v_gene: TRBV9
abundance: -
d_gene: TRBD2
CDR3aa: CASSSGTSGGLNEQFF
CDR3nt: TGTGCCAGCAGCTCAGGGACTAGCGGGGGCCTCAATGAGCAGTTCTTC

j_gene: TRBJ1-5
v_gene: TRBV4-1
abundance: -
d_gene: -
CDR3aa: CASSQDRPGNQPQHF
CDR3nt: TGCGCCAGCAGCCAAGACCGCCCAGGAAATCAGCCCCAGCATTTT

j_gene: TRBJ1-4
v_gene: TRBV18
abundance: -
d_gene: TRBD1
CDR3aa: CASSFGQGLVQLFF
CDR3nt: TGTGCCAGCTCATTCGGACAGGGGTTGGTTCAACTGTTTTTT

j_gene: TRBJ2-7
v_gene: TRBV21-1
abundance: -
d_gene: -
CDR3aa: CASSASPRDRAPYEQYF
CDR3nt: TGTGCCAGCAGTGCTTCTCCCCGGGACAGGGCCCCCTACGAGCAGTACTTC

j_gene: TRBJ2-7
v_gene: TRBV13
abundance: -
d_gene: TRBD1
CDR3aa: CASSSDRGPYEQYF
CDR3nt: TGTGCCAGCAGCTCCGACAGGGGTCCCTACGAGCAGTACTTC

j_gene: TRBJ1-2
v_gene: TRBV12-5
abundance: -
d_gene: TRBD1
CDR3aa: CASGLAYTGGNYGYTF
CDR3nt: TGTGCTAGTGGTTTGGCGTATACAGGGGGCAACTATGGCTACACCTTC

j_gene: TRBJ2-7
v_gene: TRBV5-1
abundance: once
d_gene: TRBD1
CDR3aa: CASSLSGQGTTYEQYF
CDR3nt: TGCGCCAGCAGCTTGTCGGGACAGGGCACAACCTACGAGCAGTACTTC

j_gene: TRBJ1-2
v_gene: TRBV2
abundance: -
d_gene: -
CDR3aa: CASSEVRQPNYGYTF
CDR3nt: TGTGCCAGCAGTGAAGTAAGACAGCCTAACTATGGCTACACCTTC

j_gene: TRBJ2-1
v_gene: TRBV5-5
abundance: -
d_gene: TRBD1
CDR3aa: CASSLDGGTGAIYNEQFF
CDR3nt: TGTGCCAGCAGCTTGGACGGTGGGACAGGGGCGATCTACAATGAGCAGTTCTTC

j_gene: TRBJ2-7
v_gene: TRBV7-9
abundance: -
d_gene: TRBD1
CDR3aa: CASSPIQGSYEQYF
CDR3nt: TGTGCCAGCAGCCCAATACAGGGGTCCTACGAGCAGTACTTC

j_gene: TRBJ2-1
v_gene: TRBV11-2
abundance: -
d_gene: -
CDR3aa: CASSPMREGEQFF
CDR3nt: TGTGCCAGCAGCCCTATGAGGGAAGGGGAGCAGTTCTTC

j_gene: TRBJ1-3
v_gene: TRBV12-5
abundance: -
d_gene: -
CDR3aa: CASGDRITIYF
CDR3nt: TGTGCTAGTGGTGATAGAATCACCATATATTTT

j_gene: TRBJ1-2
v_gene: TRBV6-5
abundance: -
d_gene: -
CDR3aa: CASRREHRANYGYTF
CDR3nt: TGTGCCAGCAGGAGGGAACACCGCGCTAACTATGGCTACACCTTC

j_gene: TRBJ2-5
v_gene: TRBV5-1
abundance: -
d_gene: TRBD1
CDR3aa: CASSYTGGATQYF
CDR3nt: TGCGCCAGCAGTTATACAGGGGGTGCGACCCAGTACTTC

j_gene: TRBJ2-7
v_gene: TRBV11-3
abundance: -
d_gene: -
CDR3aa: CASSQNSLAYEQYF
CDR3nt: TGTGCCAGCAGCCAGAATTCCCTTGCCTACGAGCAGTACTTC

j_gene: TRBJ1-4
v_gene: TRBV2
abundance: once
d_gene: -
CDR3aa: CAAGTPNGEKLFF
CDR3nt: TGTGCCGCAGGGACACCGAATGGGGAAAAACTGTTTTTT

j_gene: TRBJ1-2
v_gene: TRBV19
abundance: -
d_gene: -
CDR3aa: CASSPQYYGYTF
CDR3nt: TGTGCCAGTAGTCCACAATACTATGGCTACACCTTC

j_gene: TRBJ2-5
v_gene: TRBV9
abundance: -
d_gene: -
CDR3aa: CASSVGEGLETQYF
CDR3nt: TGTGCCAGCAGCGTAGGCGAGGGATTGGAGACCCAGTACTTC

j_gene: TRBJ2-1
v_gene: TRBV30
abundance: -
d_gene: TRBD2
CDR3aa: CAWSRTLGSGGSYNEQFF
CDR3nt: TGTGCCTGGAGTCGTACCCTGGGGAGCGGGGGTTCCTACAATGAGCAGTTCTTC

j_gene: TRBJ2-7
v_gene: TRBV15
abundance: once
d_gene: -
CDR3aa: CATSRLGTGIYEQYF
CDR3nt: TGTGCCACCAGCAGACTTGGAACAGGGATCTACGAGCAGTACTTC

j_gene: TRBJ1-4
v_gene: TRBV3-1/TRBV3-2
abundance: once
d_gene: TRBD1
CDR3aa: CASSRRTGGSANEKLFF
CDR3nt: TGTGCCAGCAGCCGACGAACAGGGGGCTCAGCTAATGAAAAACTGTTTTTT

j_gene: TRBJ1-4
v_gene: TRBV6-1
abundance: -
d_gene: TRBD1
CDR3aa: CASSENLHRGPGEKLFF
CDR3nt: TGTGCCAGCAGTGAAAACCTACACAGGGGGCCCGGTGAAAAACTGTTTTTT

j_gene: TRBJ2-3
v_gene: TRBV5-4
abundance: many
d_gene: TRBD2
CDR3aa: CASSRGGNPDTQYF
CDR3nt: TGTGCCAGCAGCCGGGGGGGAAATCCAGATACGCAGTATTTT

j_gene: TRBJ1-5
v_gene: TRBV19
abundance: -
d_gene: -
CDR3aa: CASSISGNQPQHF
CDR3nt: TGTGCCAGTAGTATTTCAGGGAATCAGCCCCAGCATTTT

j_gene: TRBJ1-3
v_gene: TRBV3-1/TRBV3-2
abundance: -
d_gene: -
CDR3aa: CASSRLGQSLSGNTIYF
CDR3nt: TGTGCCAGCAGCCGACTCGGACAGTCCCTTTCTGGAAACACCATATATTTT

j_gene: TRBJ2-3
v_gene: TRBV29-1
abundance: -
d_gene: -
CDR3aa: CSVAGPGVTDTQYF
CDR3nt: TGCAGCGTTGCTGGGCCAGGGGTGACAGATACGCAGTATTTT

j_gene: TRBJ1-2
v_gene: TRBV2
abundance: -
d_gene: -
CDR3aa: CASRGRVNYGYTF
CDR3nt: TGTGCCAGCAGGGGCAGGGTTAACTATGGCTACACCTTC

j_gene: TRBJ2-5
v_gene: TRBV6-2/TRBV6-3
abundance: -
d_gene: -
CDR3aa: CASSPEGPESETQYF
CDR3nt: TGTGCCAGCAGCCCTGAGGGCCCCGAGTCGGAGACCCAGTACTTC

j_gene: TRBJ2-1
v_gene: TRBV19
abundance: -
d_gene: -
CDR3aa: CASKAGSTGRDEQFF
CDR3nt: TGTGCCAGTAAGGCGGGGTCGACGGGTAGAGATGAGCAGTTCTTC

j_gene: TRBJ2-2
v_gene: TRBV12-5
abundance: -
d_gene: -
CDR3aa: CASGLVRSTGELFF
CDR3nt: TGTGCTAGTGGTTTGGTCCGTTCCACCGGGGAGCTGTTTTTT

j_gene: TRBJ1-6
v_gene: TRBV7-2
abundance: few
d_gene: -
CDR3aa: CASSPYSSPLHF
CDR3nt: TGTGCCAGCAGCCCCTACTCCTCACCCCTCCACTTT

j_gene: TRBJ2-7
v_gene: TRBV11-3
abundance: -
d_gene: -
CDR3aa: CASSLGAGSYEQYF
CDR3nt: TGTGCCAGCAGCTTAGGGGCCGGCTCCTACGAGCAGTACTTC

j_gene: TRBJ2-1
v_gene: TRBV24-1
abundance: -
d_gene: TRBD1
CDR3aa: CATSDTPGQGNNEQFF
CDR3nt: TGTGCCACCAGTGATACCCCGGGACAGGGAAACAATGAGCAGTTCTTC

j_gene: TRBJ2-3
v_gene: TRBV7-2
abundance: -
d_gene: TRBD2
CDR3aa: CASSLSGLAGGLDSDTQYF
CDR3nt: TGTGCCAGCAGCTTAAGTGGACTAGCGGGGGGACTTGATTCAGATACGCAGTATTTT

j_gene: TRBJ1-3
v_gene: TRBV9
abundance: once
d_gene: TRBD1
CDR3aa: CASSGRTGGGGNTIYF
CDR3nt: TGTGCCAGCAGCGGCCGGACAGGGGGCGGTGGAAACACCATATATTTT

j_gene: TRBJ2-5
v_gene: TRBV25-1
abundance: -
d_gene: -
CDR3aa: CASSEFLAWTMETQYF
CDR3nt: TGTGCCAGCAGTGAATTTCTGGCCTGGACAATGGAGACCCAGTACTTC

j_gene: TRBJ1-2
v_gene: TRBV24-1
abundance: -
d_gene: TRBD1
CDR3aa: CATSDPTGGYYGYTF
CDR3nt: TGTGCCACCAGTGATCCGACAGGGGGCTACTATGGCTACACCTTC